The 9 T cell receptor beta chains listed next were all sequenced from one sample in a study of T cell repertoires in cytomegalovirus infection. TCRdb re-called the reads through MiXCR, storing one row per CDR3 protein. Counted here are some 440,000 distinct CDR3 sequences, about 33% occurring once; the ten biggest clones make up around 15%. Sequencing input: PBMCs. The receptors were gathered from a human donor in good health (CMV status not recorded). Some clones in this sample may be carry-over from other donors' samples.

This chain connects TRBV2 to TRBJ2-2; 12 bases align to TRBD2. The CDR3 has 15 amino acids. Germline V CDR1 and CDR2: SNHLY, FYNNEI. Germline trimming cut 6 bases from V and 3 bases from J; bases unmatched to any gene: 2. CDR3 coding DNA: TGTGCCAGCAGAGCTAGCGGGGGGGACACCGGGGAGCTGTTTTTT. It encodes CASRASGGDTGELFF.

V usage is TRBV7-2 and J usage is TRBJ1-2; tentative D call: TRBD1 (6 bases). V was clipped by 1 base and J by 4 bases, with 19 bases between them. Germline assignment: CDR1 SGHTA and CDR2 FQGNSA. The CDR3 runs to 17 residues. The CDR3 protein is CASSLGGGGVVVYGYTF. CDR3 sequence (DNA): TGTGCCAGCAGCTTAGGAGGGGGGGGGGTAGTTGTCTATGGCTACACCTTC.

The chain uses TRBV18 and TRBJ1-4; D is unclear. CDR1 is KGHSH and CDR2 is LQKENI in the germline V gene. The CDR3 spans 15 residues. V lost 5 bases, J lost 0 bases, and 10 bases lay in between. The CDR3 region is CASSSTSATNEKLFF. The CDR3 DNA sequence: TGTGCCAGCTCAAGCACATCTGCAACTAATGAAAAACTGTTTTTT.

This clonotype was observed at least ten times. The CDR3 region is CASTPTGGYEQYF. The DNA for the CDR3 is TGTGCCAGCACCCCCACAGGGGGCTACGAGCAGTACTTC. The chain links TRBV7-6 to TRBJ2-7, with TRBD1 matching 8 bases. The CDR3 has 13 amino acids. Germline V gives CDR1 SGHVS, CDR2 FNYEAQ. With 7 bases clipped from V and 3 bases from J, the junction kept 5 bases outside the gene matches.

The chain combines TRBV29-1 with TRBJ2-7; possibly TRBD2 for D (6 bases). The ends were cut back, 3 bases at V and 6 bases at J, with 15 bases in the middle. Germline V gene data show CDR1 as SQVTM and CDR2 as ANQGSEA. The CDR3 consists of 13 residues. CDR3 DNA: TGCAGCGTTGATTTCATTGTGGGAGGCGAGCAGTACTTC. Amino acids: CSVDFIVGGEQYF.

With regard to this clonotype: One base away lies a much larger clone, so this may be a sequencing read error. Likely a read error: the CDR3 ends without its conserved phenylalanine or tryptophan. This rearrangement joins TRBV7-2 to TRBJ1-1, with D perhaps matching TRBD1 (5 bases). V was clipped by 6 bases and J by 11 bases, with 16 bases between them. CDR1 and CDR2 from the germline V gene are SGHTA and FQGNSA. CDR3 length: 12 amino acids. CDR3 residues: CASSSQGIDAFV. The CDR3 DNA reads TGTGCCAGCAGTTCGCAGGGAATTGACGCTTTCGTT.

This clonotype was seen a handful of times. J is TRBJ1-4 and V is TRBV19, with TRBD1 matching 11 bases. The CDR3 sequence is 18 residues long. Germline CDR1 is LNHDA and CDR2 is SQIVND (reference sequence). With V trimmed by 4 bases and J by 0 bases, 7 bases remained unmatched. This chain's CDR3 is CASSTRTGGIATNEKLFF. CDR3 sequence (DNA): TGTGCCAGTAGTACCCGGACAGGGGGCATTGCAACTAATGAAAAACTGTTTTTT.

This clonotype was recorded a few times. V and J are TRBV4-2 and TRBJ2-3, with D perhaps matching TRBD2 (5 bases). The CDR3 spans 16 residues. Deletions cut 0 bases from V and 4 bases from J, with 14 bases between. CDR1 is LGHNA and CDR2 is YNFKEQ in the germline V gene. Here the CDR3 reads CASSQERRNPADTQYF. CDR3 DNA: TGTGCCAGCAGCCAAGAGAGGAGGAATCCTGCAGATACGCAGTATTTT.

This clonotype was detected many times. The rearrangement uses TRBV19 and TRBJ2-7; 9 bases are shared with TRBD1. The CDR3 loop spans 11 amino acids. Looked up from germline, CDR1 is LNHDA and CDR2 is SQIVND (reference sequence). The ends lost 9 bases at V and 6 bases at J; junction bases unmatched: 3. Written as DNA, the CDR3 is TGTGCCAGCGGACAGGGGACCGAGCAGTACTTC. It codes for CASGQGTEQYF.